This is a list of T cell receptor beta chains from one sample in a study of a mutant IDH1 vaccine in newly diagnosed glioma. Produced via immunoSEQ multiplex PCR; TCRdb's table is partial and in-frame only. The top ten hold under 6% of the sample, which has tens of thousands of clones, around 81% seen once. No antigen is known for these receptors. This material consisted of PBMCs, taken from a glioma patient whose treatment included an IDH1 peptide vaccine. The source of these receptors is a man aged 35-49 years with glioma. Each CDR3 is given with its conserved first and last residue. Each record gives: J gene, D gene, CDR3 length, V gene, clone size, CDR3 protein, CDR3 DNA. The D gene is left open where the match is weak. Not all rows give a size; the values are once, few, many and, for expanded clones, a class.

j_gene: TRBJ1-1; d_gene: NA; len: 13; v_gene: TRBV5-1; abundance: NA; CDR3aa: CASSYQGNTEAFF; CDR3nt: TGCGCCAGCAGCTACCAGGGGAACACTGAAGCTTTCTTT
j_gene: TRBJ2-7; d_gene: NA; len: 15; v_gene: TRBV7-9; abundance: NA; CDR3aa: CASSSLGTGAYEQYF; CDR3nt: TGTGCCAGCAGCTCCCTCGGAACGGGGGCCTACGAGCAGTACTTC
j_gene: TRBJ1-6; d_gene: NA; len: 16; v_gene: TRBV2; abundance: NA; CDR3aa: CASKSLVSGEYRTLHF; CDR3nt: TGTGCCAGCAAGAGTCTGGTATCCGGCGAGTACAGGACCCTCCACTTT
j_gene: TRBJ2-5; d_gene: TRBD1; len: 14; v_gene: TRBV29-1; abundance: NA; CDR3aa: CSATRQGVLETQYF; CDR3nt: TGCAGCGCAACACGACAGGGGGTGTTGGAGACCCAGTACTTC
j_gene: TRBJ1-1; d_gene: TRBD1; len: 15; v_gene: TRBV27; abundance: NA; CDR3aa: CASSSVGTGNTEAFF; CDR3nt: TGTGCCAGCAGTTCCGTCGGGACAGGGAACACTGAAGCTTTCTTT
j_gene: TRBJ2-2; d_gene: NA; len: 20; v_gene: TRBV5-4; abundance: NA; CDR3aa: CASSPGGGGMRVINTGELFF; CDR3nt: TGTGCCAGCAGCCCCGGAGGGGGGGGCATGCGGGTGATCAACACCGGGGAGCTGTTTTTT
j_gene: TRBJ1-2; d_gene: NA; len: 12; v_gene: TRBV30; abundance: NA; CDR3aa: CASFRTNYGYTF; CDR3nt: TGTGCCTCCTTCAGGACTAACTATGGCTACACCTTC
j_gene: TRBJ2-1; d_gene: TRBD2; len: 15; v_gene: TRBV19; abundance: NA; CDR3aa: CASSIQAGGRNEQFF; CDR3nt: TGTGCCAGTAGTATACAAGCGGGAGGGCGGAATGAGCAGTTCTTC
j_gene: TRBJ1-1; d_gene: NA; len: 15; v_gene: TRBV13; abundance: NA; CDR3aa: CASSLGSAGNTEAFF; CDR3nt: TGTGCCAGCAGCTTAGGCTCCGCAGGGAATACTGAAGCTTTCTTT
j_gene: TRBJ2-6; d_gene: NA; len: 15; v_gene: TRBV7-6; abundance: NA; CDR3aa: CASSLAGDGANVLTF; CDR3nt: TGTGCCAGCAGCTTAGCGGGGGATGGGGCCAACGTCCTGACTTTC
j_gene: TRBJ1-1; d_gene: NA; len: 14; v_gene: TRBV9; abundance: few; CDR3aa: CASSVDGGNTEAFF; CDR3nt: TGTGCCAGCAGCGTAGATGGGGGGAATACTGAAGCTTTCTTT
j_gene: TRBJ2-1; d_gene: TRBD2; len: 15; v_gene: TRBV28; abundance: NA; CDR3aa: CASKPGTSGTGEQFF; CDR3nt: TGTGCCAGCAAACCCGGGACTAGCGGTACGGGTGAGCAGTTCTTC
j_gene: TRBJ2-2; d_gene: NA; len: 13; v_gene: TRBV28; abundance: many; CDR3aa: CASETPATGELFF; CDR3nt: TGTGCCAGCGAGACGCCAGCCACCGGGGAGCTGTTTTTT